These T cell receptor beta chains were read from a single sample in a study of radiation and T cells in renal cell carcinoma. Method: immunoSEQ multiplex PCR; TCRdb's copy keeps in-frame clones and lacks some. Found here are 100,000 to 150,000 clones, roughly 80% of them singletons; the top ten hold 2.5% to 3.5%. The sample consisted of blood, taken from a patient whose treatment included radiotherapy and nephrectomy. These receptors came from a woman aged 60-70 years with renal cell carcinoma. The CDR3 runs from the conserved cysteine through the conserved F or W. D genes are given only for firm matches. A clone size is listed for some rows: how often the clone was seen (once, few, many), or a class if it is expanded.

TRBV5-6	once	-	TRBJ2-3	CASSIQVADTQYF	TGTGCCAGCAGCATCCAGGTCGCAGATACGCAGTATTTT
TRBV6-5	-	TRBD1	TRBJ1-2	CASSPQGVGGYTF	TGTGCCAGCAGTCCGCAGGGGGTCGGTGGCTACACCTTC
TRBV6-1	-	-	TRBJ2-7	CASSEGTGLAYEQYF	TGTGCCAGCAGTGAAGGTACAGGCCTAGCCTACGAGCAGTACTTC
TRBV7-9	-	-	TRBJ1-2	CASSSGRRGLGNNYGYTF	TGTGCCAGCAGCTCGGGCAGGAGGGGACTGGGAAACAACTATGGCTACACCTTC
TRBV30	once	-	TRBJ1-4	CAWRRGQLNEKLFF	TGTGCCTGGAGACGGGGGCAGCTTAATGAAAAACTGTTTTTT
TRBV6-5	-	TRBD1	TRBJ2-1	CASTHPGQYEQFF	TGTGCCAGCACCCACCCGGGACAGTATGAGCAGTTCTTC
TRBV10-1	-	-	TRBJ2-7	CASSGTYEQYF	TGCGCCAGCAGTGGCACCTACGAGCAGTACTTC
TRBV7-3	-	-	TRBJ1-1	CASSLSPGPNTEAFF	TGTGCCAGCAGCTTATCCCCGGGACCCAACACTGAAGCTTTCTTT
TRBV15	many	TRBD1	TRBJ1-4	CATSRGDRGREKLFF	TGTGCCACCAGCAGGGGGGACAGGGGCCGTGAAAAACTGTTTTTT
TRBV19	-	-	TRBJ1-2	CASSTDNYGYTF	TGTGCCAGTAGTACGGATAACTATGGCTACACCTTC